This T cell receptor (beta chain) was captured in a study of cytomegalovirus exposure and HLA in healthy donors. Primers for the PCR totalled 60 Vbeta and 13 Jbeta. The assay was immunoSEQ multiplex PCR, and TCRdb's table has in-frame clones only and misses some. The table lists 95,000 to 150,000 clones, around 67% of them singletons. The donors gave bone marrow, and they were healthy. Germline-derived CDR1 and CDR2 are SGHAT and FQNNGV. The length of the CDR3 is 17 residues. J gave up 1 base and V 2 bases, and 8 bases lay outside the gene matches. The origin of this receptor is a woman in her 40s in good health and CMV-seronegative. V is TRBV11-2 and J is TRBJ1-2; the match to TRBD1 covers 9 bases. Sequences were obtained from PBMCs. The CDR3 DNA sequence: TGTGCCAGCAGCTTATTTTTGAGGGACAGGGATAACTATGGCTACACCTTC. Encoded protein: CASSLFLRDRDNYGYTF.